The clone carrying this T cell receptor (beta chain) is a singleton in its sample. Its antigen is currently unknown. This specimen comes from a study of OX40 agonist ivuxolimab in advanced cancers. Study-level background: Enrollees could have had prior anti-PD-1, anti-PD-L1 or anti-CTLA-4 therapy, which over 35% had received.

Trimming removed 6 bases from V and 16 bases from J, with 16 bases in between. This CDR3 is 11 amino acids long. Germline CDR1 is MNHEY and CDR2 is SVGAGI. Whole-study findings and limits: On average, CD8+ T cells showed a greater number of expanded clones than CD4+.

Generated by immunoSEQ multiplex PCR, the TCRdb table keeps only in-frame clones and is missing some. The sample contains about 86,000 clones, 92% of which appear only once. This specimen was CD4+ or CD8+ T cells sorted from blood, taken in a trial of the OX40 agonist ivuxolimab. The clonotype comes from an adult with an advanced solid tumor such as melanoma, head and neck, liver or kidney cancer. The chain links TRBV6-5 to TRBJ2-4; D gene ambiguous. CDR3 sequence: CASSLGRNFYF. The CDR3 bases are TGTGCCAGCAGCCTCGGACGGAACTTTTACTTC.